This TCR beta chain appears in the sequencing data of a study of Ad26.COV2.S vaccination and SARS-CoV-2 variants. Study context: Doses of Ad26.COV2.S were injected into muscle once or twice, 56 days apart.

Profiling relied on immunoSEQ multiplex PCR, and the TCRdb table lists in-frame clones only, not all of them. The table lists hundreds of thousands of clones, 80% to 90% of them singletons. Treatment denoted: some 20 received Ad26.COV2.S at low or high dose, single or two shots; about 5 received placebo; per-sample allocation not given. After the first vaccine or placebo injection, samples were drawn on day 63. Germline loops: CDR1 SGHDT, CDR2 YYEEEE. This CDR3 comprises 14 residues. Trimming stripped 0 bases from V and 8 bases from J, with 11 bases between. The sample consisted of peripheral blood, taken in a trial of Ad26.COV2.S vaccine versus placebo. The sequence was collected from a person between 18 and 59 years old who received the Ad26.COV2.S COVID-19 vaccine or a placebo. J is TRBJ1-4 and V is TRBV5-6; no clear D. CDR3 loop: CASSLAGLHEKLFF. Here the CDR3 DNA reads TGTGCCAGCAGCTTGGCGGGTCTACACGAAAAACTGTTTTTT.